A selection of T cell receptor beta chains follows, all from one sample in a study of beta chain features in type 1 diabetes. The assay was immunoSEQ multiplex PCR, and TCRdb's table has in-frame clones only and misses some. The sample consists of about 360,000 clones, around 12% of them appearing once. The sample taken for sequencing was naive CD4+ T cells from blood. These receptors all come from a man aged 18 to 35 in good health. The CDR3 runs from the conserved cysteine through the conserved F or W. The D gene is left open where the match is weak. Some rows mark clone size as missing; the rest say once, few, many or name a class of expanded clone.

CDR3 length	clone size	J gene	D gene	V gene	CDR3 DNA	CDR3 protein
14	NA	TRBJ2-7	NA	TRBV29-1	TGCAGCGTCGGACCTCCCGCGGGGTCCTACGAGCAGTACTTC	CSVGPPAGSYEQYF
15	many	TRBJ2-7	TRBD1	TRBV4-3	TGCGCCAGCAGCCAAGTGGCAGGGGGTTTCTACGAGCAGTACTTC	CASSQVAGGFYEQYF
14	NA	TRBJ2-4	NA	TRBV4-1	TGCGCCAGCAGCCCACTGAACAGGGAAAACATTCAGTACTTC	CASSPLNRENIQYF
16	few	TRBJ2-7	NA	TRBV21-1	TGTGCCAGCAGCAAAGGTGGAGAAGGGGATTCTTCGATCCAGTACTTC	CASSKGGEGDSSIQYF
15	few	TRBJ2-1	TRBD1	TRBV11-2	TGTGCCAGCAGCTCCCTCAGGGGGAACGGCAATGAGCAGTTCTTC	CASSSLRGNGNEQFF
16	NA	TRBJ2-1	NA	TRBV7-9	TGTGCCAGCAGCCCAATGCGGACAGATATCTACAATGAGCAGTTCTTC	CASSPMRTDIYNEQFF
16	few	TRBJ1-2	NA	TRBV13	TGTGCCAGCAGCCGAACGCCCAATCTCAGGGGACATGGCTACACCTTC	CASSRTPNLRGHGYTF
17	NA	TRBJ1-5	NA	TRBV4-1	TGCGCCAGCAGCCAAGCCAGGCTCTGGAGCGGGAATCAGCCCCAGCATTTT	CASSQARLWSGNQPQHF
15	NA	TRBJ1-5	NA	TRBV15	TGTGCCACCAGCAGAGATCGCAGGGGAGCTCAGCCCCAGCATTTT	CATSRDRRGAQPQHF
15	NA	TRBJ1-2	TRBD1	TRBV2	TGTGCCAGCAGTCCCCGGACAGGGACGGGCTATGGCTACACCTTC	CASSPRTGTGYGYTF
15	NA	TRBJ2-7	NA	TRBV7-2	TGTGCCAGCAGCGTAATACAGGGGGGGTCCTACGAGCAGTACTTC	CASSVIQGGSYEQYF
15	NA	TRBJ2-5	NA	TRBV7-2	TGTGCCAGCAGCTGGGCGGGGCAGCATCAAGAGACCCAGTACTTC	CASSWAGQHQETQYF
13	few	TRBJ1-2	NA	TRBV30	TGTGCCTGGAGCGCTACCTGGGGGCCAGGCTACACCTTC	CAWSATWGPGYTF
13	NA	TRBJ2-7	NA	TRBV18	TGTGCCAGCTCCCGAGGGTTGAGTTCGGAGCAGTACTTC	CASSRGLSSEQYF
15	few	TRBJ1-1	TRBD1	TRBV29-1	TGCAGCGTTAATCTCTCGGGACAGCCGAACACTGAAGCTTTCTTT	CSVNLSGQPNTEAFF
14	few	TRBJ2-3	TRBD2	TRBV28	TGTGCCAGCATCCCAAGGGGAGGGACAGATACGCAGTATTTT	CASIPRGGTDTQYF
13	few	TRBJ1-1	NA	TRBV29-1	TGCAGCGTTGAAGTTCAGGCCGGCACTGAAGCTTTCTTT	CSVEVQAGTEAFF
15	many	TRBJ2-1	TRBD2	TRBV30	TGTGCCTGGAGTCCGGGACTAGGGGCATTCAATGAGCAGTTCTTC	CAWSPGLGAFNEQFF
13	few	TRBJ2-3	NA	TRBV29-1	TGCAGCGTGGGACTGACTATCTTGGATACGCAGTATTTT	CSVGLTILDTQYF
13	few	TRBJ2-1	NA	TRBV28	TGTGCCGCAGTTGTACGGGGGATCAATGAGCAGTTCTTC	CAAVVRGINEQFF
13	NA	TRBJ1-2	TRBD1	TRBV5-1	TGCGCCAGCAGCTTGTGGGACAGAGATGGCTACACCTTC	CASSLWDRDGYTF
15	NA	TRBJ1-1	NA	TRBV19	TGTGCCAGTAGCCGCAATCCAGGGGCGAACACTGAAGCTTTCTTT	CASSRNPGANTEAFF
12	few	TRBJ1-5	NA	TRBV7-2	TGTGCCAGCAGCACGACAGATCAGCCCCAGCATTTT	CASSTTDQPQHF
13	NA	TRBJ2-7	NA	TRBV27	TGTGCCAGCAGTTTCAGGCACCTCTACGGGCAGTACTTC	CASSFRHLYGQYF
15	NA	TRBJ1-1	NA	TRBV7-2	TGTGCCAGCAGCCCTGACCAGGGCAGAGTGAGTGAGGCTTTCTTT	CASSPDQGRVSEAFF
15	few	TRBJ2-3	NA	TRBV6-5	TGTGCCAGCAGGACAGCTGACACTAGCACAGATACGCAGTATTTT	CASRTADTSTDTQYF
15	few	TRBJ2-7	TRBD2	TRBV7-3	TGTGCCAGCAGCCCACAACTAGCGGGGATCTACGAGCAGTACTTC	CASSPQLAGIYEQYF
15	NA	TRBJ2-5	NA	TRBV7-2	TGTGCCAGCAGCTTAAACCCAGCGATCCAAGAGACCCAGTACTTC	CASSLNPAIQETQYF
12	few	TRBJ1-1	NA	TRBV7-9	TGTGCCAGCAGCCGCTCGGACACTGAAGCTTTCTTT	CASSRSDTEAFF
14	few	TRBJ2-7	NA	TRBV4-2	TGTGCCAGCAGCCAAGATGCGGGGCCATACGAGCAGTACTTC	CASSQDAGPYEQYF
15	few	TRBJ1-5	NA	TRBV6-6	TGTGCCAGCAGTTACGACAGTTATAGCAATCAGCCCCAGCATTTT	CASSYDSYSNQPQHF
15	NA	TRBJ2-5	NA	TRBV5-6	TGTGCCAGCAGCTTGGCCGTGGGTAGCGGAAAGACCCAGTACTTC	CASSLAVGSGKTQYF
10	few	TRBJ1-1	NA	TRBV29-1	TGCAGCGCCGAGACAGATGGGGCTTTCTTT	CSAETDGAFF
15	NA	TRBJ2-3	NA	TRBV7-2	TGTGCCAGCAGCTGGGGGGGCCGCAGGACAGATACGCAGTATTTT	CASSWGGRRTDTQYF
15	few	TRBJ2-5	TRBD1	TRBV11-2	TGTGCCAGCACCCTAACGGACAGGGGTCGAGAGACCCAGTACTTC	CASTLTDRGRETQYF
15	NA	TRBJ2-7	NA	TRBV7-8	TGTGCCAGCAGCCAACGTAGGACTGGCGCCTACGAGCAGTACTTC	CASSQRRTGAYEQYF
13	NA	TRBJ1-1	TRBD1	TRBV6-5	TGTGCCAGCAGACAGGGGGTAATCACTGAAGCTTTCTTT	CASRQGVITEAFF
15	NA	TRBJ2-1	TRBD2	TRBV4-3	TGCGCCAGCAGCCAAGAGGTAGCGGGAAGTAATGAGCAGTTCTTC	CASSQEVAGSNEQFF
14	few	TRBJ2-7	NA	TRBV30	TGTGCCTGGAGGGTGAGGGGGGAGGGGTACGAGCAGTACTTC	CAWRVRGEGYEQYF
15	few	TRBJ1-2	TRBD1	TRBV15	TGTGCCACCAGCAGAGAGGCCAGGGGGAACTATGGCTACACCTTC	CATSREARGNYGYTF
15	few	TRBJ2-1	TRBD1	TRBV30	TGTGCCTGGAGTACACAGGGGATAGCCTACAATGAGCAGTTCTTC	CAWSTQGIAYNEQFF
19	NA	TRBJ2-6	NA	TRBV15	TGTGCCACCAGCAGAGGCGTCCCGGGACATCTCTCTGGGGCCAACGTCCTGACTTTC	CATSRGVPGHLSGANVLTF
13	few	TRBJ2-7	NA	TRBV28	TGTGCCAGCAGTTTTGGTTTTCGGTACGAGCAGTACTTC	CASSFGFRYEQYF
13	NA	TRBJ2-2	NA	TRBV6-6	TGTGCCGGAGGGACGGCGAACACCGGGGAGCTGTTTTTT	CAGGTANTGELFF
16	NA	TRBJ1-5	NA	TRBV10-3	TGTGCCATCAGTGAGGATCCCGGGGGGGCGGATCAGCCCCAGCATTTT	CAISEDPGGADQPQHF
16	NA	TRBJ1-4	TRBD1	TRBV4-2	TGTGCCAGCAGCCAAGAGAAGGACAGGGGGGATGAAAAACTGTTTTTT	CASSQEKDRGDEKLFF
16	few	TRBJ1-2	TRBD1	TRBV5-6	TGTGCCAGCAGCATGCCCGGGACAGGGGGAAACTATGGCTACACCTTC	CASSMPGTGGNYGYTF
17	NA	TRBJ2-7	TRBD2	TRBV11-1	TGTGCCAGCAGCTTATTTGGACTAGCGGGAGGCTCCTACGAGCAGTACTTC	CASSLFGLAGGSYEQYF
12	NA	TRBJ1-1	TRBD1	TRBV28	TGTGCCAGCAGACAGGGGGCGGCTGAAGCTTTCTTT	CASRQGAAEAFF
16	few	TRBJ2-5	TRBD2	TRBV30	TGTGCCTGGAGTCTAGGACTAGCGGGGGGTCGGGAGACCCAGTACTTC	CAWSLGLAGGRETQYF
14	NA	TRBJ2-1	TRBD1	TRBV30	TGTGCCTGGAGTCGGGACAGCCATTACAATGAGCAGTTCTTC	CAWSRDSHYNEQFF
12	NA	TRBJ1-2	NA	TRBV6-5	TGTGCCAGCAGTTACGCGGACTATGGCTACACCTTC	CASSYADYGYTF
15	few	TRBJ2-5	NA	TRBV10-3	TGTGCCATCAGTGAGTTATTGGACAGTCAAGAGACCCAGTACTTC	CAISELLDSQETQYF
14	NA	TRBJ2-2	NA	TRBV30	TGTGCCTGGTCCGGACAGCTGAACACCGGGGAGCTGTTTTTT	CAWSGQLNTGELFF
14	NA	TRBJ2-5	NA	TRBV30	TGTGCCTGGAGTGGCTGGACAGAGTCTATGACCCAGTACTTC	CAWSGWTESMTQYF
14	few	TRBJ2-7	TRBD2	TRBV6-5	TGTGCCAGCGGAATAGCTCGGGAGGGATATGAGCAGTACTTC	CASGIAREGYEQYF
17	few	TRBJ2-6	TRBD1	TRBV28	TGTGCCAGCATTGTGGACAGGTCCCGCTCTGGGGCCAACGTCCTGACTTTC	CASIVDRSRSGANVLTF
16	NA	TRBJ1-4	NA	TRBV30	TGTGCCTGGAGTGTCTCCTACCCGGTGGCTAATGAAAAACTGTTTTTT	CAWSVSYPVANEKLFF